This TCR beta chain emerged from a study of low-dose radiotherapy and immunotherapy resistance in tumors. Study-wide background: Members of Cohort 2 were treated with 1 Gy per fraction every two weeks; their total was 13 Gy over 26 weeks.

Stated time point: after trial treatment. Treatment noted: LDRT plus nivolumab, ipilimumab, low-dose cyclophosphamide and aspirin (RACIN trial). TRAV- and TRBV-specific primers, spanning alpha and beta chains, primed first-strand cDNA. TCR amplification used roughly 18 PCR cycles, a constant-region primer and a V-primer adapter. In vitro transcription amplified isolated mRNA. TCRdb reprocessed the reads with MiXCR, giving one entry per CDR3 protein. The sample consists of about 60,000 distinct CDR3 sequences, about a quarter of them appearing once. V dropped 1 base and J dropped 4 bases, with 2 bases sitting between them. The germline gives CDR1 LGHDT, CDR2 YNNKEL (reference sequence). This CDR3 is 12 amino acids long.

The sequencing here drew on PBMCs, taken after low-dose radiotherapy plus immunotherapy. The chain couples TRBV3-1 to TRBJ2-1; D is undetermined. The clonotype comes from a male donor with prostate cancer. The CDR3 loop is CASSQAYNEQFF. The DNA for the CDR3 is TGTGCCAGCAGCCAAGCATACAATGAGCAGTTCTTC.